The sample holds many counts of the clone carrying this T cell receptor delta chain. TCRdb's protein, taken from a much larger clone, differs from this DNA's translation at residue 15, likely owing to a read error; the protein displayed comes from the DNA. TCRdb re-called the multiplex PCR reads using CATT. Seen here are 90,000 or so delta-chain clones, 0.9% to 1% observed once, and the top ten hold 9.6%. The CDR3 runs 17 residues. CDR1 and CDR2 (germline): GEAIGNYY, EKD. This entry comes from a study of γδ T cells in repeated Plasmodium falciparum infection. Vgamma9/Vdelta2+ and Vdelta2-negative gammadelta T cells were flow-sorted from PBMC for bulk sequencing.

The clonotype originates from a pool of human donors (malaria-infected and uninfected, not separated). The chain recombines TRDV2 with TRDJ1, with TRDD3 matching over 11 bases. Material for sequencing was gamma-delta T cells from blood. CDR3 in DNA: TGTGCCTGTGACCCCGTCGGTCTGGGGGATACATCCGATAAACACATCTTT. Encoded protein: CACDPVGLGDTSDKHIF.